This T cell receptor beta chain was captured in a study of HIV-infected children after antiretroviral therapy interruption. The overall study: Weeks 0, 12, interruption end (24 or 48), and about 3 years post-study gave interruption-arm samples.

As for treatment: PENTA 11 planned treatment interruption arm or continuous ART arm. From thawed PBMCs, naive CD4+ CD45RA+ CD45RO- T cells were sorted. This clonotype is categorized as medium-sized. The antigen is unknown. RNA-based 3' RACE libraries used unique molecular identifiers. Each CDR3 protein gets one entry after TCRdb re-called the 3' RACE reads with MiXCR. The top ten clones hold about 0.71% of a sample with around 47,000 distinct CDR3 sequences, around 4.5% of them seen once. Study findings and constraints: Naive CD4+ Gini coefficient rose by interruption end, suggesting clonal expansion. Naive CD4+ CDR3 sharing between time points fell after interruption began.

Trimming pared 5 bases from V and 2 bases from J, leaving 17 bases between. This CDR3 has 16 residues. Germline loops: CDR1 SGHTA, CDR2 FQGNSA. Here the sequenced sample was CD45RA+ CD4+ T cells from PBMCs, pooled from several time points, taken from a donor given antiretroviral therapy, either interrupted or continuous. Subset given: naive CD4+ CD45RA+ CD45RO- T cells. This chain joins TRBV7-2 and TRBJ2-3; D may match TRBD1 or TRBD2 (5 bases each). The sequence derives from a pool of human donors with HIV. The CDR3 sequence: CASSRILGVPTDTQYF. The CDR3 DNA is TGTGCCAGCAGCCGCATTCTGGGGGTGCCCACAGATACGCAGTATTTT.